This record concerns one T cell receptor (beta chain) sequence. This record comes from a study of blood T cell repertoires in COVID-19. From germline, CDR1 is MNHEY and CDR2 SVGAGI. The ends were cut back, 6 bases at V and 4 bases at J, with 8 bases in the middle. The CDR3 sequence is 12 residues long. Sequencing was performed with immunoSEQ multiplex PCR; in TCRdb, only in-frame clones are kept and a portion is missing. The sample yields 81,000 or so clones, 65% to 90% seen once. This receptor was taken from a man aged 45-65 years with COVID-19, enrolled during active disease. Sequencing input: peripheral blood. The chain employs TRBV6-5 and TRBJ2-3, with D possibly TRBD2 on 6 matching bases. The CDR3 DNA is TGTGCCAGCAGGGCGGGGCCAGATACGCAGTATTTT. Amino acids: CASRAGPDTQYF.